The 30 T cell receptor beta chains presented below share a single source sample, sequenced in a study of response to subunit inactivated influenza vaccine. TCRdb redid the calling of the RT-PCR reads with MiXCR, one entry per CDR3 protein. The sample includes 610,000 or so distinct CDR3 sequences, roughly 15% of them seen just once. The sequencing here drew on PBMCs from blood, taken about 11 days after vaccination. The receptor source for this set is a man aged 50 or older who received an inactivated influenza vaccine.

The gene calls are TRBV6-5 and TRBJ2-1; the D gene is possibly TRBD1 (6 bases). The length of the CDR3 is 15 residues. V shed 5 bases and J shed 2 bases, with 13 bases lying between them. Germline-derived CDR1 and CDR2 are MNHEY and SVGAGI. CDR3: CASSHRQVTYNEQFF. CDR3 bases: TGTGCCAGCAGTCATCGACAGGTTACCTACAATGAGCAGTTCTTC.

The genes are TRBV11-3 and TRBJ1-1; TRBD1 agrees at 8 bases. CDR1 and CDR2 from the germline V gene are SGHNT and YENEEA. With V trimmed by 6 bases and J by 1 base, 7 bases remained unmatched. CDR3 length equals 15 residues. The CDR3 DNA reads TGTGCCAGCAGTAAGGGAGGACAGGGGAACACTGAAGCTTTCTTT. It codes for CASSKGGQGNTEAFF.

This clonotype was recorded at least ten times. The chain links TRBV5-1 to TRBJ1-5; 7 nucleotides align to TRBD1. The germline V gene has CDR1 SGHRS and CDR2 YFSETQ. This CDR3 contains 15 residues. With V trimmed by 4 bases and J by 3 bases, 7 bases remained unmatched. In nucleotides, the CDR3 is TGCGCCAGCAGCATTACCGGGACAGTCAATCAGCCCCAGCATTTT. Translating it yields CASSITGTVNQPQHF.

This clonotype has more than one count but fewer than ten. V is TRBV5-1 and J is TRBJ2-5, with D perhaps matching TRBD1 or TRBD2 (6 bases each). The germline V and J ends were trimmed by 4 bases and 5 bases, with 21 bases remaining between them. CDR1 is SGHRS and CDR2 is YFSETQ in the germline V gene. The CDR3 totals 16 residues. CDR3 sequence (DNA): TGCGCCAGCAGCCCTGCTGGGGGCGGGACGGGGGAGACCCAGTACTTC. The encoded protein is CASSPAGGGTGETQYF.

Written as DNA, the CDR3 is TGCAGTGCTAGAGATGGGGTGCCCCCTTACGAGCAGTACTTC. Protein sequence: CSARDGVPPYEQYF. The chain employs TRBV20-1 and TRBJ2-7; D remains unclear. V lost 0 bases and J 4 bases, leaving 13 bases between the germline ends. CDR1 and CDR2 (germline): DFQATT, SNEGSKA (reference sequence). The CDR3 runs 14 residues.

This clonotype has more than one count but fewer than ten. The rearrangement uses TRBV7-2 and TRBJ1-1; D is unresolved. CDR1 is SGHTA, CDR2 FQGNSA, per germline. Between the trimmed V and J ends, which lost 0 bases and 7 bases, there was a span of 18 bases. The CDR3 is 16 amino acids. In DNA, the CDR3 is TGTGCCAGCAGCTTAGCGCCAAGGAGTAGGACCGGTGAAGCTTTCTTT. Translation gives CASSLAPRSRTGEAFF.

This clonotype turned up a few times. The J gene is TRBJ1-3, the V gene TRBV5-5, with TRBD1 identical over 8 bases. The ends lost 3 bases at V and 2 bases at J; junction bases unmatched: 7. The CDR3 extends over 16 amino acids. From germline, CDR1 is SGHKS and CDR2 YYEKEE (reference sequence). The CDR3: CASSSGQGQTGNTIYF. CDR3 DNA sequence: TGTGCCAGCAGCTCCGGACAGGGACAAACTGGAAACACCATATATTTT.

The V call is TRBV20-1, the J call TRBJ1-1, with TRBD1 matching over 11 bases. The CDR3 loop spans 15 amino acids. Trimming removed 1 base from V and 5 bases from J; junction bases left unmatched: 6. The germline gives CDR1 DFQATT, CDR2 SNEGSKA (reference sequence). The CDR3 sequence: CSARAWDRGLTEAFF. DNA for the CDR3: TGCAGTGCTAGAGCCTGGGACAGGGGGTTGACTGAAGCTTTCTTT.

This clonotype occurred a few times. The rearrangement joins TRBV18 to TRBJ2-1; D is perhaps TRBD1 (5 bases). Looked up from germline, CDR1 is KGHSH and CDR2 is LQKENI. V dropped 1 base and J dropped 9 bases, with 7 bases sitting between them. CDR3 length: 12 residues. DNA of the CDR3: TGTGCCAGCTCACCACAGGGGCGTGAGCAGTTCTTC. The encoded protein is CASSPQGREQFF.

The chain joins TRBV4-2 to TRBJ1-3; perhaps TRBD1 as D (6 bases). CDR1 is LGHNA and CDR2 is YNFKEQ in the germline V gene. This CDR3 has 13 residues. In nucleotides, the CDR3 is TGTGCAGCAGAGGACAGCTCTGGAAACACCATATATTTT. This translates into CAAEDSSGNTIYF.

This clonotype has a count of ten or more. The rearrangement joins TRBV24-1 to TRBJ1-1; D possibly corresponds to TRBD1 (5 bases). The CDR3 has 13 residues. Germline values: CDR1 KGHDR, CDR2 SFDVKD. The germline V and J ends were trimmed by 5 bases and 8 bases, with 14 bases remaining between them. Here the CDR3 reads CATSVGHRSEAFF. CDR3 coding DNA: TGTGCCACCAGTGTAGGACACAGGAGCGAAGCTTTCTTT.

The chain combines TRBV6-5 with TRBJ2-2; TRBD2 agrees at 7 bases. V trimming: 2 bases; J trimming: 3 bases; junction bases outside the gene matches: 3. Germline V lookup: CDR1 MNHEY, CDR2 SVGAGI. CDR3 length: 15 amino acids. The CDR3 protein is CASSYGGSYTGELFF. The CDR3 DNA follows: TGTGCCAGCAGTTACGGCGGGAGTTACACCGGGGAGCTGTTTTTT.

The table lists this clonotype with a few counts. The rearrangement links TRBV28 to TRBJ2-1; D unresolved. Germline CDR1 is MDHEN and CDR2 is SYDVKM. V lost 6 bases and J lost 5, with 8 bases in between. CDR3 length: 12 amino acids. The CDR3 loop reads CASSRANNEQFF. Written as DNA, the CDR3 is TGTGCCAGCAGCCGTGCGAACAATGAGCAGTTCTTC.

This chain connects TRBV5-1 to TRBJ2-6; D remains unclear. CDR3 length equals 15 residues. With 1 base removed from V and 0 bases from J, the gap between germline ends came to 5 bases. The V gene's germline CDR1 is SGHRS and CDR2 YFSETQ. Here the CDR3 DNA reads TGCGCCAGCAGCTTGTACAGCTCTGGGGCCAACGTCCTGACTTTC. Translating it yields CASSLYSSGANVLTF.

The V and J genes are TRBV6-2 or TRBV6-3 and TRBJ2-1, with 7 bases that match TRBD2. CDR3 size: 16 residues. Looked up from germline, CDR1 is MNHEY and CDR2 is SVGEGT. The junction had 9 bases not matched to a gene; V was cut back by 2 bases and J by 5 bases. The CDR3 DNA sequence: TGTGCCAGCAGTTACCCAGCCGGGGGGTTGGACAATGAGCAGTTCTTC. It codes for CASSYPAGGLDNEQFF.

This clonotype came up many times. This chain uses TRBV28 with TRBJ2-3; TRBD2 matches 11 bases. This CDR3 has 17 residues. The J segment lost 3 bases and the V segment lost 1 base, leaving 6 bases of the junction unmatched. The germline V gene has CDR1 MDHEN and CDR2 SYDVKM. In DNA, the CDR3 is TGTGCCAGCAGTTTATCACTAGCGGGAGTTCAAACAGATACGCAGTATTTT. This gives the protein CASSLSLAGVQTDTQYF.

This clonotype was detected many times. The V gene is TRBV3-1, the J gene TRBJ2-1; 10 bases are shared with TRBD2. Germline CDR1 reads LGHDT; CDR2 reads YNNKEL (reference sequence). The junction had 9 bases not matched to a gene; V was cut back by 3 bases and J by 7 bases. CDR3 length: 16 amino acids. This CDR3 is CASSHSSSGSRNEQFF. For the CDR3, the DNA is TGTGCCAGCAGCCACAGTTCTAGCGGGAGTAGAAATGAGCAGTTCTTC.

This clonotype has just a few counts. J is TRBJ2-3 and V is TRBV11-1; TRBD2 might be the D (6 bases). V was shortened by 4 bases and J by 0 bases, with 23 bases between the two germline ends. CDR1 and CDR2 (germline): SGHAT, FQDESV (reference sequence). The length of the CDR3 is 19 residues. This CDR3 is CASSSTLVAGGSSTDTQYF. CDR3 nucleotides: TGTGCCAGCAGCTCAACCCTAGTTGCCGGGGGTTCTAGCACAGATACGCAGTATTTT. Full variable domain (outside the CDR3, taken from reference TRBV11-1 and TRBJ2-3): EAEVAQSPRYKITEKSQAVAFWCDPISGHATLYWYRQILGQGPELLVQFQDESVVDDSQLPKDRFSAERLKGVDSTLKIQPAELGDSAMYLCASSSTLVAGGSSTDTQYFGPGTRLTVL.

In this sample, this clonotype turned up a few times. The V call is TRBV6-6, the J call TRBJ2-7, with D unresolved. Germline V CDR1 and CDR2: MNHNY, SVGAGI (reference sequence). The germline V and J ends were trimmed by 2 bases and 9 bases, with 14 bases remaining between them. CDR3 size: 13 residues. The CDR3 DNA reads TGTGCCAGCAGTTACAATACCGATACTGGGCAGTACTTC. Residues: CASSYNTDTGQYF.

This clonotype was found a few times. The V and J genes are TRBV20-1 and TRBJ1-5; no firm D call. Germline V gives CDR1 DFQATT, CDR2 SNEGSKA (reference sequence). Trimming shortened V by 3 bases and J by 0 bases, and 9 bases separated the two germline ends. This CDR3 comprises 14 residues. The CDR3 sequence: CSASNRNSNQPQHF. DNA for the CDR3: TGCAGTGCTAGCAACAGAAATAGCAATCAGCCCCAGCATTTT.

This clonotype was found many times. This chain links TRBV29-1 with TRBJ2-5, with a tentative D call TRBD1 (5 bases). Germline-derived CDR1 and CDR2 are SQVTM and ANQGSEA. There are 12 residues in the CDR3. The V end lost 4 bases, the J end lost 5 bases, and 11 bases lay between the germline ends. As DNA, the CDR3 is TGCAGCGTTGCTGCGACAGTTGAGACCCAGTACTTC. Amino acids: CSVAATVETQYF.

DNA of the CDR3: TGTGCCAGCAGCCTATCCGGGGCCTCGAATGAAAAACTGTTTTTT. Protein: CASSLSGASNEKLFF. The rearrangement uses TRBV5-5 and TRBJ1-4; possible D gene TRBD1, 5 bases. CDR3 length equals 15 residues. Germline loops: CDR1 SGHKS, CDR2 YYEKEE (reference sequence). With 4 bases removed from V and 5 bases from J, the gap between germline ends came to 15 bases.

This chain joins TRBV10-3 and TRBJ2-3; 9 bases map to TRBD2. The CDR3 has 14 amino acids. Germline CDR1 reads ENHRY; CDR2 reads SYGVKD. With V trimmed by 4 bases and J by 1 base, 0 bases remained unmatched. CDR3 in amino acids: CAISVAGGTDTQYF. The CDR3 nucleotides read TGTGCCATCAGTGTAGCGGGGGGCACAGATACGCAGTATTTT.

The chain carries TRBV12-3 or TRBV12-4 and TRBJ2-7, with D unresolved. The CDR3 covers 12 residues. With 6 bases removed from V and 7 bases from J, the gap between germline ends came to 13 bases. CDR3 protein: CASSPRFGEQYF. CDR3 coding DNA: TGTGCCAGCAGCCCGCGTTTTGGGGAGCAGTACTTC.

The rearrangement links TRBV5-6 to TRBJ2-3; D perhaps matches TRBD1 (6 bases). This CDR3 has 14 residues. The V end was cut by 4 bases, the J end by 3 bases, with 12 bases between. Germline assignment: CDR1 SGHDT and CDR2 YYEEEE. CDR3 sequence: CASSKGELTDTQYF. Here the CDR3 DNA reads TGTGCCAGCAGCAAGGGGGAGCTGACAGATACGCAGTATTTT.

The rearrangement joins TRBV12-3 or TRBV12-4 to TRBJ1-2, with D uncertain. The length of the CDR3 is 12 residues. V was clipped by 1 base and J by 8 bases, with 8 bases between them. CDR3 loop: CASSLDLGGYTF. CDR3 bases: TGTGCCAGCAGTTTAGATCTGGGAGGCTACACCTTC.

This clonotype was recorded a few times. The CDR3 region is CSAFTAGIYEQYF. The DNA of the CDR3 is TGCAGTGCTTTTACGGCGGGGATTTACGAGCAGTACTTC. The rearrangement links TRBV20-1 to TRBJ2-7; D perhaps matches TRBD2 (6 bases). V dropped 5 bases and J dropped 4 bases, with 15 bases sitting between them. CDR3 length equals 13 residues. Germline-derived CDR1 and CDR2 are DFQATT and SNEGSKA (reference sequence).

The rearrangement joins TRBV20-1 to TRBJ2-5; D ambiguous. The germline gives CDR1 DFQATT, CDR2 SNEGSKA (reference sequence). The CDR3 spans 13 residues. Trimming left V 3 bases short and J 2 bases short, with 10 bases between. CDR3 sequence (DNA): TGCAGTGCTAGCGGGTCAACGCAAGAGACCCAGTACTTC. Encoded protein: CSASGSTQETQYF.

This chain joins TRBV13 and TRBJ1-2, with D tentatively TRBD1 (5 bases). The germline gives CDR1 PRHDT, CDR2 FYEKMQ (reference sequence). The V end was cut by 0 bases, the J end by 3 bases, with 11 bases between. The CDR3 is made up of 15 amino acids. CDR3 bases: TGTGCCAGCAGCTTAGGCCTGGGAGGGGACTATGGCTACACCTTC. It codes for CASSLGLGGDYGYTF.

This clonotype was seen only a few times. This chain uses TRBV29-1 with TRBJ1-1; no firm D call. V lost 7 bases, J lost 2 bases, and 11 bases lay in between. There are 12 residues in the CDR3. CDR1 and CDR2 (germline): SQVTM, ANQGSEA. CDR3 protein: CSAQVTNTEAFF. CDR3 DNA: TGCAGCGCCCAGGTCACTAACACTGAAGCTTTCTTT.